The present entry profiles one T cell receptor (beta chain) with its context. At one of its ends the junction is not consistent with the germline gene, which may arise from a read error. Clones were read by immunoSEQ multiplex PCR, and TCRdb kept only the in-frame ones, dropping some. The sample records tens of thousands of clones, over 75% being singletons. This record belongs to a study of OX40 agonist ivuxolimab in advanced cancers. Across the study: In three patients, partial responses were observed, one with hepatocellular carcinoma and two with cutaneous melanoma.

The sequence was collected from an adult with an advanced solid tumor such as melanoma, head and neck, liver or kidney cancer. The input for sequencing was CD4+ or CD8+ T cells sorted from blood, taken in a trial of the OX40 agonist ivuxolimab.

The CDR3, as DNA: TGTGCCATCAGTGAATCTTCCTTCGAGCAGTACTTC. Protein product: CAISESSFEQYF. The chain uses TRBV10-3 and TRBJ2-7; D is undetermined. Germline lookup yields CDR1 ENHRY and CDR2 SYGVKD. The CDR3 is 12 residues long.